The 14 T cell receptor beta chains below were found in one sample sequenced in a study of blood T cell repertoires in COVID-19. TCRdb keeps only in-frame clones here, not all; method: immunoSEQ multiplex PCR. Of some 270,000 clones listed, just under 90% were seen once; the top ten hold over 4%. The sample comprised PBMCs or T cells enriched from blood (not recorded which). Source of these receptors: a woman in her 30s with acute COVID-19.

V is TRBV5-4 and J is TRBJ2-1; D is unresolved. Per the germline V gene, CDR1 is SGHNT and CDR2 is YYREEE (reference sequence). The V and J ends lost 0 bases and 12 bases respectively, with 16 bases between them. CDR3 length equals 14 residues. DNA of the CDR3: TGTGCCAGCAGCTTGGTTACGGCGGTTGGTGGGCAGTTCTTC. Its translation: CASSLVTAVGGQFF.

This sequence joins TRBV3-1 (or the pseudogene TRBV3-2) and TRBJ2-7, with 7 bases identical to TRBD1. The ends lost 1 base at V and 0 bases at J; junction bases unmatched: 6. The CDR3 is made up of 16 amino acids. Germline loops: CDR1 LGHDT, CDR2 YNNKEL (reference sequence). The CDR3 reads CASSQGTGDLSYEQYF. The CDR3 nucleotides are TGTGCCAGCAGCCAAGGAACAGGGGACCTCTCCTACGAGCAGTACTTC.

This clone occurred once. V usage is TRBV6-5 and J usage is TRBJ1-1, with D maybe TRBD1 (6 bases). Germline V gene data show CDR1 as MNHEY and CDR2 as SVGAGI. Trimming stripped 6 bases from V and 2 bases from J, with 13 bases between. The CDR3 runs to 14 residues. The CDR3 loop reads CASSPQGSNTEAFF. Written as DNA, the CDR3 is TGTGCCAGCAGCCCCCAGGGGAGTAACACTGAAGCTTTCTTT.

The chain is built from TRBV10-3 and TRBJ2-5, with TRBD2 identical over 11 bases. Unmatched junction bases numbered 5, after V lost 6 bases and J lost 2 bases. This CDR3 contains 15 residues. Germline V gene data show CDR1 as ENHRY and CDR2 as SYGVKD. CDR3 protein: CAIRPGTSGQETQYF. DNA of the CDR3: TGTGCCATCAGGCCCGGGACTAGCGGTCAAGAGACCCAGTACTTC.

The chain carries TRBV27 and TRBJ1-3, with TRBD1 matching 9 bases. V shed 5 bases and J 4 bases; nucleotides not matched to a gene: 12. The CDR3 extends over 17 amino acids. Germline V gene sequence: CDR1 MNHEY, CDR2 SMNVEV (reference sequence). CDR3 nucleotide sequence: TGTGCCAGCAGTACGTTCCTAGGGACAGGGAAAGGAAACACCATATATTTT. Translating it yields CASSTFLGTGKGNTIYF.

The rearrangement joins TRBV7-6 to TRBJ2-1; tentatively, D is TRBD2 (6 bases). Germline CDR1 SGHVS, CDR2 FNYEAQ. Trimming removed 5 bases from V and 8 bases from J, with 10 bases in between. This CDR3 comprises 12 residues. The CDR3 bases are TGTGCCAGCAGCCAGACGGGGGATGAGCAGTTCTTC. Protein: CASSQTGDEQFF. Based on the CDR3 plus reference TRBV7-6 and TRBJ2-1, the full variable domain is GAGVSQSPRYKVTKRGQDVALRCDPISGHVSLYWYRQALGQGPEFLTYFNYEAQQDKSGLPNDRFSAERPEGSISTLTIQRTEQRDSAMYRCASSQTGDEQFFGPGTRLTVL.

This clone was observed a few times. V and J are TRBV7-9 and TRBJ1-3; D remains ambiguous. Germline CDR1 is SEHNR and CDR2 is FQNEAQ (reference sequence). This CDR3 comprises 14 residues. The V end was cut by 7 bases, the J end by 2 bases, with 12 bases between. The CDR3: CASIGGSTGNTIYF. The CDR3 DNA sequence: TGTGCCAGCATTGGCGGCTCGACTGGAAACACCATATATTTT. The variable domain in full, with the rest retrieved from reference TRBV7-9 and TRBJ1-3, is DTGVSQNPRHKITKRGQNVTFRCDPISEHNRLYWYRQTLGQGPEFLTYFQNEAQLEKSRLLSDRFSAERPKGSFSTLEIQRTEQGDSAMYLCASIGGSTGNTIYFGEGSWLTVV.

The chain links TRBV27 to TRBJ2-7, with TRBD2 identical over 8 bases. CDR3 length: 15 amino acids. Trimming cost V 0 bases and J 3 bases; bases outside gene matches: 4. Looked up from germline, CDR1 is MNHEY and CDR2 is SMNVEV (reference sequence). This CDR3 reads CASSLSGLANYEQYF. In DNA form, the CDR3 reads TGTGCCAGCAGTTTATCCGGACTAGCCAACTACGAGCAGTACTTC.

The J gene is TRBJ2-5, the V gene TRBV7-9, with 7 bases matching TRBD2. This CDR3 comprises 16 residues. Losses at the gene ends were 4 bases for V and 4 bases for J; bases not matched to a gene: 12. Germline lookup yields CDR1 SEHNR and CDR2 FQNEAQ (reference sequence). CDR3 sequence: CASSSRLSGAGETQYF. DNA for the CDR3: TGTGCCAGCAGCTCAAGACTAAGCGGGGCGGGAGAGACCCAGTACTTC.

The V gene is TRBV28, the J gene TRBJ2-7; TRBD2 matches 12 bases. The CDR3 contains 15 residues. Germline V gene data show CDR1 as MDHEN and CDR2 as SYDVKM. The J segment lost 2 bases and the V segment lost 7 bases, leaving 6 bases of the junction unmatched. The CDR3 spells CASTKLAGGPYEQYF. CDR3 nucleotides: TGTGCCAGCACCAAGCTAGCGGGAGGGCCCTACGAGCAGTACTTC.

The CDR3: CASSVAALAGVLGSNEQFF. The CDR3 bases are TGTGCCAGCAGCGTAGCCGCACTAGCGGGAGTCTTGGGGTCCAATGAGCAGTTCTTC. J is TRBJ2-1 and V is TRBV9; 11 bases match TRBD2. The V gene end was trimmed by 0 bases and the J gene end by 6 bases; junction bases not matched to a gene: 14. Germline V gene sequence: CDR1 SGDLS, CDR2 YYNGEE. The CDR3 consists of 19 residues. Variable domain in full (rest from reference TRBV9 and TRBJ2-1): DSGVTQTPKHLITATGQRVTLRCSPRSGDLSVYWYQQSLDQGLQFLIQYYNGEERAKGNILERFSAQQFPDLHSELNLSSLELGDSALYFCASSVAALAGVLGSNEQFFGPGTRLTVL.

This clone was counted once. The genes are TRBV6-5 and TRBJ1-5, with 9 positions matching TRBD1. CDR1 and CDR2 from the germline V gene are MNHEY and SVGAGI. V was clipped by 7 bases and J by 3 bases; unmatched bases: 7. This CDR3 has 15 amino acids. The CDR3 loop reads CASILGQGNNQPQHF. CDR3 DNA sequence: TGTGCCAGCATCCTGGGACAGGGCAACAATCAGCCCCAGCATTTT.

This sequence joins TRBV24-1 and TRBJ2-1; D uncertain. The CDR3 is 16 residues long. Germline CDR1 and CDR2: KGHDR and SFDVKD. V shed 9 bases and J shed 1 base, with 18 bases lying between them. This CDR3 is CATGRSSSSSYNEQFF. CDR3 coding DNA: TGTGCCACCGGTAGGAGTTCGTCGTCATCCTACAATGAGCAGTTCTTC.

The chain joins TRBV5-1 to TRBJ2-3, with TRBD1 identical over 8 bases. The CDR3 totals 15 residues. V trimming: 3 bases; J trimming: 0 bases; junction bases outside the gene matches: 3. Germline assignment: CDR1 SGHRS and CDR2 YFSETQ. The CDR3 spells CASSWGQESTDTQYF. The CDR3 nucleotides are TGCGCCAGCAGCTGGGGACAGGAGAGCACAGATACGCAGTATTTT.